This TCR beta chain emerged from a study of cytomegalovirus exposure and HLA in healthy donors. Study-wide results and caveats: An analysis was carried out later, and it reportedly showed fewer N-insertions in an Asian-associated ancestry cluster than the approximately 670-donor mean.

Points on this clone: No antigen is known for it.

A multiplex PCR was run with 60 Vbeta primers and 13 Jbeta primers. In the authors' methods: Later reanalysis found around 84 million unique TCR beta chains, around 10 million of them shared. TCRdb's copy holds only in-frame clones and misses some; the assay was immunoSEQ multiplex PCR. The DNA was the basis for D and trimming; V, J and clone size are from that table. The table has 95,000 to 150,000 clones, around 70% seen once. V trimming: 4 bases; J trimming: 2 bases; junction bases outside the gene matches: 4. CDR3 length: 15 residues. CDR1 is MGHRA, CDR2 YSYEKL, per germline. Sequences were obtained from PBMCs. The V gene is TRBV4-1, the J gene TRBJ2-5, with 10 bases that match TRBD2. The clonotype comes from a woman in her 40s in good health and CMV-seronegative. The CDR3 sequence: CASSPSGGAQETQYF. The CDR3, as DNA: TGCGCCAGCAGCCCCAGCGGGGGGGCACAAGAGACCCAGTACTTC.